The next 30 T cell receptor beta chains were all read from a single sample in a study of blood T cell repertoires in COVID-19. Using immunoSEQ multiplex PCR, the repertoire was profiled, and TCRdb retains in-frame clones only, with some absent. This table has about 200,000 clones, approximately 84% appearing once. Sequenced material: peripheral blood. All receptors come from a woman in her 70s with active or convalescent COVID-19.

The chain has TRBV28 and TRBJ1-3; D remains ambiguous. The CDR3 has 15 residues. Per the germline V gene, CDR1 is MDHEN and CDR2 is SYDVKM. V lost 3 bases and J lost 4, with 13 bases in between. CDR3 nucleotides: TGTGCCAGCAGTTTTTTAGACGGGAGAGGAAACACCATATATTTT. As protein: CASSFLDGRGNTIYF.

In nucleotides, the CDR3 is TGTGCCAGCAGCTTTAGCGCCCGACAGGGGGCCACTGAAGCTTTCTTT. Protein: CASSFSARQGATEAFF. This sequence joins TRBV7-9 and TRBJ1-1; 10 nucleotides agree with TRBD1. V lost 3 bases to trimming and J lost 4 bases; unmatched junction nucleotides: 8. Per the germline V gene, CDR1 is SEHNR and CDR2 is FQNEAQ (reference sequence). This CDR3 has 16 residues.

V and J are TRBV12-5 and TRBJ1-2; the D gene is possibly TRBD1 (5 bases). CDR1 is LGHNT, CDR2 FRNRAP, per germline. The V end lost 2 bases, the J end lost 10 bases, and 11 bases lay between the germline ends. This CDR3 comprises 12 residues. CDR3: CASGLSRQSYTF. CDR3 bases: TGTGCTAGTGGTTTGAGCCGACAGTCCTACACCTTC.

The chain couples TRBV4-1 to TRBJ2-7, with TRBD1 matching 8 bases. This CDR3 region has 17 residues. Germline CDR1 MGHRA, CDR2 YSYEKL. The V gene end was trimmed by 2 bases and the J gene end by 4 bases; junction bases not matched to a gene: 13. DNA for the CDR3: TGCGCCAGCAGCCAACAAAGCTTAGGGACAGGCCAGTACGAGCAGTACTTC. Translating gives CASSQQSLGTGQYEQYF.

The J gene is TRBJ1-1, the V gene TRBV11-1, with D unclear. CDR3 length: 14 residues. CDR1 SGHAT and CDR2 FQDESV come from the germline V gene (reference sequence). V lost 1 base and J 4 bases, leaving 10 bases between the germline ends. The CDR3 sequence: CASSLVGELTEAFF. CDR3 in DNA: TGTGCCAGCAGCTTAGTGGGAGAACTCACTGAAGCTTTCTTT.

This clone was counted many times. V usage is TRBV5-5 and J usage is TRBJ2-1; D is perhaps TRBD1 (5 bases). Germline CDR1 and CDR2: SGHKS and YYEKEE (reference sequence). The CDR3 spans 19 residues. Trimming stripped 4 bases from V and 5 bases from J, with 28 bases between. The CDR3 DNA is TGTGCCAGCAGCCTCCGACCCGCCCGGGTTGGCAGGGTTGACAATGAGCAGTTCTTC. As protein: CASSLRPARVGRVDNEQFF.

This clone has just one count. The chain couples TRBV18 to TRBJ2-3; possibly TRBD2 for D (5 bases). The germline V gene encodes CDR1 KGHSH and CDR2 LQKENI. V was trimmed by 0 bases and J by 5 bases, leaving 6 bases between them. This CDR3 contains 13 residues. CDR3: CASSPPREDTQYF. The CDR3 DNA is TGTGCCAGCTCACCACCGAGGGAAGATACGCAGTATTTT.

The rearrangement joins TRBV5-4 to TRBJ2-1; TRBD2 might be the D (5 bases). The CDR3 totals 15 residues. CDR1 SGHNT and CDR2 YYREEE come from the germline V gene (reference sequence). Between the trimmed V and J ends, which lost 6 bases and 0 bases, there was a span of 13 bases. The CDR3: CASTPGGSSYNEQFF. DNA for the CDR3: TGTGCCAGCACCCCAGGAGGTAGCTCCTACAATGAGCAGTTCTTC. Supplemented by reference TRBV5-4 and TRBJ2-1, the full variable domain reads ETGVTQSPTHLIKTRGQQVTLRCSSQSGHNTVSWYQQALGQGPQFIFQYYREEENGRGNFPPRFSGLQFPNYSSELNVNALELDDSALYLCASTPGGSSYNEQFFGPGTRLTVL.

The chain carries TRBV2 and TRBJ1-3; D may be TRBD1 (5 bases). Trimming took off 4 bases at V and 2 bases at J, with 6 bases between the two ends. The CDR3 is 13 amino acids. CDR1 SNHLY and CDR2 FYNNEI come from the germline V gene. CDR3 protein: CASSGGAGNTIYF. CDR3 in DNA: TGTGCCAGCAGTGGGGGGGCTGGAAACACCATATATTTT.

Comments on this clone: Other DNA sequences from this sample encode an identical CDR3 as well. J is TRBJ1-1 and V is TRBV27, with 9 bases matching TRBD1. This CDR3 has 14 residues. Per germline, CDR1 MNHEY and CDR2 SMNVEV (reference sequence). V gave up 6 bases and J gave up 3 bases; unmatched junction bases: 5. The CDR3 nucleotides are TGTGCCAGCAGGAAACAGGGGGCAGACACTGAAGCTTTCTTT. Translated, it gives CASRKQGADTEAFF.

The chain recombines TRBV11-2 with TRBJ2-7, with 7 nucleotides matching TRBD1. There are 14 residues in the CDR3. The ends lost 3 bases at V and 1 base at J; junction bases unmatched: 3. Per germline, CDR1 SGHAT and CDR2 FQNNGV. CDR3 sequence: CASSFGDSSYEQYF. The CDR3 nucleotides are TGTGCCAGCAGCTTTGGGGACAGTTCCTACGAGCAGTACTTC.

J is TRBJ1-3 and V is TRBV2; 7 bases fit TRBD1. With V trimmed by 4 bases and J by 0 bases, 6 bases remained unmatched. The CDR3 is 16 residues long. Germline V gives CDR1 SNHLY, CDR2 FYNNEI. CDR3 bases: TGTGCCAGCAGTGCAAACAGGGGCTTCTCTGGAAACACCATATATTTT. Protein: CASSANRGFSGNTIYF.

Only one count was recorded for this clone. The chain is built from TRBV19 and TRBJ2-3; TRBD1 aligns across 8 bases. Losses at the gene ends were 4 bases for V and 2 bases for J; bases not matched to a gene: 11. Germline assignment: CDR1 LNHDA and CDR2 SQIVND (reference sequence). There are 17 residues in the CDR3. CDR3 DNA sequence: TGTGCCAGTAGTACCTTCAGGGGGCACCAAACCACAGATACGCAGTATTTT. As protein: CASSTFRGHQTTDTQYF.

The chain couples TRBV11-1 to TRBJ2-1; D not resolved. CDR3 size: 12 residues. The V and J ends lost 5 bases and 9 bases respectively, with 11 bases between them. Germline loops: CDR1 SGHAT, CDR2 FQDESV (reference sequence). For the CDR3, the DNA is TGTGCCAGCAGCCTAGACTCGCGTGAGCAGTTCTTC. The encoded protein is CASSLDSREQFF.

J is TRBJ2-1 and V is TRBV3-1 (or the pseudogene TRBV3-2); 14 bases are a match to TRBD2. J lost 7 bases, V lost 2 bases, and 13 bases had no gene match. The CDR3 contains 19 residues. The germline CDR1 and CDR2 sequences are LGHDT and YNNKEL (reference sequence). CDR3: CASSQRMPRLAGGPNEQFF. The CDR3 DNA reads as TGTGCCAGCAGCCAACGCATGCCTAGACTAGCGGGAGGGCCTAATGAGCAGTTCTTC.

This rearrangement joins TRBV18 to TRBJ2-5; 8 bases align to TRBD1. V lost 3 bases and J lost 4; bases outside the gene matches: 4. There are 14 residues in the CDR3. Looked up from germline, CDR1 is KGHSH and CDR2 is LQKENI. The CDR3 DNA reads TGTGCCAGCTCACCCGGGACAGGCCGAGAGACCCAGTACTTC. Its protein product is CASSPGTGRETQYF.

The chain uses TRBV6-5 and TRBJ2-3; 7 bases match TRBD1. The germline CDR1 and CDR2 sequences are MNHEY and SVGAGI. This CDR3 region has 15 residues. J was trimmed by 2 bases and V by 0 bases; bases with no gene match: 2. The CDR3: CASSYSGTATDTQYF. The DNA for the CDR3 is TGTGCCAGCAGTTACTCGGGGACAGCCACAGATACGCAGTATTTT.

The gene calls are TRBV7-6 and TRBJ2-2, with a possible D match to TRBD2 (6 bases). The CDR3 loop spans 19 amino acids. Germline V gene data show CDR1 as SGHVS and CDR2 as FNYEAQ. Trimming cost V 4 bases and J 2 bases, with 23 bases left between them. The CDR3 loop reads CASSSRSGVIAPNTGELFF. In DNA, the CDR3 is TGTGCCAGCAGCTCCCGGTCGGGGGTCATAGCGCCTAACACCGGGGAGCTGTTTTTT.

Of note for this clone: Other DNA sequences in the same sample also yield this CDR3. This chain joins TRBV10-3 and TRBJ1-2; 11 bases align to TRBD1. CDR1 is ENHRY, CDR2 SYGVKD, per germline. Losses at the gene ends were 4 bases for V and 5 bases for J; bases not matched to a gene: 6. This CDR3 is built from 15 residues. CDR3 region: CAISGTGGGEYGYTF. The CDR3 region has the DNA TGTGCCATCAGTGGGACAGGGGGCGGTGAGTATGGCTACACCTTC.

The J gene is TRBJ2-6, the V gene TRBV27; D is unresolved. This CDR3 comprises 12 residues. Germline loops: CDR1 MNHEY, CDR2 SMNVEV (reference sequence). Trimming cost V 4 bases and J 4 bases, with 2 bases left between them. The CDR3 protein is CASSSGANVLTF. CDR3 bases: TGTGCCAGCAGTTCGGGGGCCAACGTCCTGACTTTC. The full variable domain, its missing parts supplied by reference TRBV27 and TRBJ2-6, is EAQVTQNPRYLITVTGKKLTVTCSQNMNHEYMSWYRQDPGLGLRQIYYSMNVEVTDKGDVPEGYKVSRKEKRNFPLILESPSPNQTSLYFCASSSGANVLTFGAGSRLTVL.

In regard to this clone: Other DNA variants within this sample encode the same CDR3. The genes are TRBV5-1 and TRBJ2-1; TRBD2 is a possible D gene (6 bases). The CDR3 spans 14 residues. CDR1 SGHRS and CDR2 YFSETQ come from the germline V gene. Deletions cut 0 bases from V and 4 bases from J, with 8 bases between. This CDR3 is CASSLAGEYNEQFF. In DNA, the CDR3 is TGCGCCAGCAGCTTGGCGGGGGAGTACAATGAGCAGTTCTTC.

This clone occurred a few times. This sample includes further DNA sequences coding for the same CDR3. The chain joins TRBV7-3 to TRBJ2-1; 10 bases match TRBD1. Trimming took 4 bases from V and 7 from J; bases not matched to a gene: 10. The germline V gene has CDR1 SGHTA and CDR2 FQGTGA. The CDR3 runs 16 residues. This chain's CDR3 is CASSSDRDRGGNEQFF. Written as DNA, the CDR3 is TGTGCCAGCAGCTCCGATAGGGACAGGGGTGGTAATGAGCAGTTCTTC.

The gene calls are TRBV5-1 and TRBJ2-1, with D perhaps TRBD2 (6 bases). Trimming shortened V by 1 base and J by 3 bases, and 11 bases separated the two germline ends. In germline, CDR1 is SGHRS, CDR2 YFSETQ. There are 15 residues in the CDR3. CDR3 nucleotide sequence: TGCGCCAGCAGCTTGACAGGCGGGGACTACAATGAGCAGTTCTTC. Amino acids: CASSLTGGDYNEQFF.

The chain recombines TRBV7-9 with TRBJ1-4; D unclear. Between the trimmed V and J ends, which lost 5 bases and 8 bases, there was a span of 9 bases. There are 12 residues in the CDR3. Germline-derived CDR1 and CDR2 are SEHNR and FQNEAQ (reference sequence). CDR3 amino acids: CASSRPGEKLFF. CDR3 coding DNA: TGTGCCAGCAGCCGTCCGGGAGAAAAACTGTTTTTT.

This clone occurred once. The genes are TRBV12-3 or TRBV12-4 and TRBJ1-1; a weak D match, TRBD1 (5 bases). The CDR3 is made up of 13 amino acids. V gave up 9 bases and J gave up 3 bases, with 14 bases separating them. The CDR3 region is CASQKEGDTEAFF. As DNA, the CDR3 is TGTGCCAGTCAAAAAGAAGGGGACACTGAAGCTTTCTTT.

This chain uses TRBV7-2 with TRBJ2-5; 9 bases map to TRBD1. The CDR3 runs 14 residues. J gave up 1 base and V 5 bases, and 2 bases lay outside the gene matches. Germline V CDR1 and CDR2: SGHTA, FQGNSA. In DNA, the CDR3 is TGTGCCAGCAGCCAACAGGGGGCCCAAGAGACCCAGTACTTC. Translation gives CASSQQGAQETQYF.

The chain couples TRBV5-4 to TRBJ2-5; 9 bases align to TRBD2. The junction had 7 bases not matched to a gene; V was cut back by 0 bases and J by 7 bases. This CDR3 comprises 15 residues. The germline V gene has CDR1 SGHNT and CDR2 YYREEE (reference sequence). CDR3 protein: CASSLGGTSYRTQYF. The CDR3 DNA reads TGTGCCAGCAGCTTGGGAGGGACTAGCTACCGGACCCAGTACTTC.

The V and J genes are TRBV7-6 and TRBJ2-6; D perhaps matches TRBD2 (5 bases). Germline V gene lookup returns CDR1 SGHVS and CDR2 FNYEAQ. The CDR3 is made up of 15 amino acids. V was shortened by 5 bases and J by 0 bases, with 8 bases between the two germline ends. CDR3 DNA sequence: TGTGCCAGCAGCGTGACTACCTCTGGGGCCAACGTCCTGACTTTC. Translated: CASSVTTSGANVLTF.

V usage is TRBV27 and J usage is TRBJ2-4; TRBD2 matches 8 bases. From germline, CDR1 is MNHEY and CDR2 SMNVEV (reference sequence). The CDR3 consists of 15 residues. After removal of 3 bases from V and 3 bases from J, the junction contained 4 bases not matched to a gene. The CDR3 nucleotides are TGTGCCAGCAGTTTCAGCGGGAGATACAAAAACATTCAGTACTTC. Its protein is CASSFSGRYKNIQYF.

The V call is TRBV28, the J call TRBJ2-7; maybe TRBD2 (6 bases). CDR3 length: 17 residues. With 5 bases removed from V and 5 bases from J, the gap between germline ends came to 25 bases. Germline lookup yields CDR1 MDHEN and CDR2 SYDVKM. Here the CDR3 reads CASSRQSPFGGRNEQYF. The CDR3 DNA is TGTGCCAGCAGTCGCCAGTCCCCCTTCGGTGGGAGGAACGAGCAGTACTTC.